One and the same sample provided the 10 T cell receptor beta chains below, sequenced in a study of T cell repertoires in cytomegalovirus infection. Each CDR3 protein is one row after TCRdb ran MiXCR on the reads. Counted here are roughly 500,000 distinct CDR3 sequences, approximately 15% occurring once; the ten biggest clones make up approximately 24%. Sequencing was performed on CD8+ T cells from PBMCs. These receptors all come from a human donor in good health (CMV status not recorded). Some clones in this sample may be carry-over from other donors' samples.

This clonotype was counted a single time. The V gene is TRBV19, the J gene TRBJ1-2; D might be TRBD1 (6 bases). The length of the CDR3 is 13 residues. Looked up from germline, CDR1 is LNHDA and CDR2 is SQIVND (reference sequence). Trimming removed 3 bases at V and 8 bases at J, with 13 bases between. The CDR3 loop reads CASSISGERGYTF. CDR3 sequence (DNA): TGTGCCAGTAGTATTTCAGGGGAGAGAGGCTACACCTTC.

This clonotype appeared a few times. The chain couples TRBV19 to TRBJ1-5, with D maybe TRBD1 (5 bases). The CDR3 contains 16 residues. CDR1 is LNHDA and CDR2 is SQIVND in the germline V gene (reference sequence). V lost 7 bases to trimming and J lost 2 bases, with 18 bases between them. CDR3 sequence: CASNAADRFGNQPQHF. The CDR3 DNA sequence: TGTGCCAGTAACGCCGCCGACAGATTCGGCAATCAGCCCCAGCATTTT. Looking up the rest from reference TRBV19 and TRBJ1-5 gives the full variable domain: DGGITQSPKYLFRKEGQNVTLSCEQNLNHDAMYWYRQDPGQGLRLIYYSQIVNDFQKGDIAEGYSVSREKKESFPLTVTSAQKNPTAFYLCASNAADRFGNQPQHFGDGTRLSIL.

This clonotype has just a few counts. The CDR3 sequence: CSARIKTSGNLNEQFF. DNA of the CDR3: TGCAGTGCTAGAATAAAGACTAGCGGGAATTTAAATGAGCAGTTCTTC. This rearrangement joins TRBV20-1 to TRBJ2-1; 11 bases align to TRBD2. CDR1 and CDR2 from the germline V gene are DFQATT and SNEGSKA (reference sequence). After removal of 2 bases from V and 7 bases from J, the junction contained 10 bases not matched to a gene. The CDR3 is 16 amino acids.

This clonotype was seen more than once but under ten times. This chain uses TRBV5-5 with TRBJ1-1; D remains ambiguous. The CDR3 spans 13 residues. Trimming left V 2 bases short and J 1 base short, with 6 bases between. Germline V lookup: CDR1 SGHKS, CDR2 YYEKEE (reference sequence). DNA of the CDR3: TGTGCCAGCAGCTTTAATCCGAACACTGAAGCTTTCTTT. The encoded protein is CASSFNPNTEAFF.

The chain links TRBV9 to TRBJ2-5; TRBD1 might be the D (6 bases). The CDR3 totals 14 residues. Germline V CDR1 and CDR2: SGDLS, YYNGEE. V dropped 4 bases and J dropped 1 base, with 11 bases sitting between them. The CDR3 bases are TGTGCCAGCAGCCCGGGACACCGCCAAGAGACCCAGTACTTC. Translation: CASSPGHRQETQYF.

This clonotype was seen at least ten times. This chain links TRBV28 with TRBJ1-1, with TRBD1 identical over 8 bases. The J segment lost 5 bases and the V segment lost 6 bases, leaving 8 bases of the junction unmatched. The germline V gene encodes CDR1 MDHEN and CDR2 SYDVKM. The CDR3 is 14 amino acids. CDR3 nucleotides: TGTGCCAGCAGCGAACGGACAGGGAGGACTGAAGCTTTCTTT. Protein sequence: CASSERTGRTEAFF.

This clonotype was picked up a small number of times. This chain joins TRBV12-5 and TRBJ1-5, with D possibly TRBD1 on 5 matching bases. V lost 7 bases to trimming and J lost 9 bases, with 13 bases between them. The CDR3 sequence is 12 residues long. The germline V gene encodes CDR1 LGHNT and CDR2 FRNRAP. CDR3 nucleotide sequence: TGTGCTAGTGCTGGGGACGAGTGGCCCCAGCATTTT. Translation gives CASAGDEWPQHF.

This clonotype came up a few times. The chain carries TRBV10-3 and TRBJ2-5; D is perhaps TRBD2 (6 bases). Trimming pared 3 bases from V and 5 bases from J, leaving 22 bases between. CDR1 is ENHRY and CDR2 is SYGVKD in the germline V gene. The CDR3 is 17 amino acids. In nucleotides, the CDR3 is TGTGCCATCAGTGACCGGTTGCCGCGGGGAAGGTGGGAGACCCAGTACTTC. Translating it yields CAISDRLPRGRWETQYF.

The V and J genes are TRBV4-1 and TRBJ1-5, with D unclear. The germline V gene has CDR1 MGHRA and CDR2 YSYEKL. This CDR3 region has 14 residues. Trimming cost V 0 bases and J 5 bases, with 8 bases left between them. Here the CDR3 DNA reads TGCGCCAGCAGCCAAGATCTGTTCGATCAGCCCCAGCATTTT. Its translation is CASSQDLFDQPQHF.

The rearrangement joins TRBV20-1 to TRBJ2-1; perhaps TRBD2 as D (6 bases). Germline V gene data show CDR1 as DFQATT and CDR2 as SNEGSKA (reference sequence). Trimming took 7 bases from V and 1 from J, leaving 14 bases between them. This CDR3 is 14 amino acids long. CDR3 amino acids: CSVHIGRSYNEQFF. CDR3 nucleotides: TGCAGTGTCCATATCGGGAGATCCTACAATGAGCAGTTCTTC.